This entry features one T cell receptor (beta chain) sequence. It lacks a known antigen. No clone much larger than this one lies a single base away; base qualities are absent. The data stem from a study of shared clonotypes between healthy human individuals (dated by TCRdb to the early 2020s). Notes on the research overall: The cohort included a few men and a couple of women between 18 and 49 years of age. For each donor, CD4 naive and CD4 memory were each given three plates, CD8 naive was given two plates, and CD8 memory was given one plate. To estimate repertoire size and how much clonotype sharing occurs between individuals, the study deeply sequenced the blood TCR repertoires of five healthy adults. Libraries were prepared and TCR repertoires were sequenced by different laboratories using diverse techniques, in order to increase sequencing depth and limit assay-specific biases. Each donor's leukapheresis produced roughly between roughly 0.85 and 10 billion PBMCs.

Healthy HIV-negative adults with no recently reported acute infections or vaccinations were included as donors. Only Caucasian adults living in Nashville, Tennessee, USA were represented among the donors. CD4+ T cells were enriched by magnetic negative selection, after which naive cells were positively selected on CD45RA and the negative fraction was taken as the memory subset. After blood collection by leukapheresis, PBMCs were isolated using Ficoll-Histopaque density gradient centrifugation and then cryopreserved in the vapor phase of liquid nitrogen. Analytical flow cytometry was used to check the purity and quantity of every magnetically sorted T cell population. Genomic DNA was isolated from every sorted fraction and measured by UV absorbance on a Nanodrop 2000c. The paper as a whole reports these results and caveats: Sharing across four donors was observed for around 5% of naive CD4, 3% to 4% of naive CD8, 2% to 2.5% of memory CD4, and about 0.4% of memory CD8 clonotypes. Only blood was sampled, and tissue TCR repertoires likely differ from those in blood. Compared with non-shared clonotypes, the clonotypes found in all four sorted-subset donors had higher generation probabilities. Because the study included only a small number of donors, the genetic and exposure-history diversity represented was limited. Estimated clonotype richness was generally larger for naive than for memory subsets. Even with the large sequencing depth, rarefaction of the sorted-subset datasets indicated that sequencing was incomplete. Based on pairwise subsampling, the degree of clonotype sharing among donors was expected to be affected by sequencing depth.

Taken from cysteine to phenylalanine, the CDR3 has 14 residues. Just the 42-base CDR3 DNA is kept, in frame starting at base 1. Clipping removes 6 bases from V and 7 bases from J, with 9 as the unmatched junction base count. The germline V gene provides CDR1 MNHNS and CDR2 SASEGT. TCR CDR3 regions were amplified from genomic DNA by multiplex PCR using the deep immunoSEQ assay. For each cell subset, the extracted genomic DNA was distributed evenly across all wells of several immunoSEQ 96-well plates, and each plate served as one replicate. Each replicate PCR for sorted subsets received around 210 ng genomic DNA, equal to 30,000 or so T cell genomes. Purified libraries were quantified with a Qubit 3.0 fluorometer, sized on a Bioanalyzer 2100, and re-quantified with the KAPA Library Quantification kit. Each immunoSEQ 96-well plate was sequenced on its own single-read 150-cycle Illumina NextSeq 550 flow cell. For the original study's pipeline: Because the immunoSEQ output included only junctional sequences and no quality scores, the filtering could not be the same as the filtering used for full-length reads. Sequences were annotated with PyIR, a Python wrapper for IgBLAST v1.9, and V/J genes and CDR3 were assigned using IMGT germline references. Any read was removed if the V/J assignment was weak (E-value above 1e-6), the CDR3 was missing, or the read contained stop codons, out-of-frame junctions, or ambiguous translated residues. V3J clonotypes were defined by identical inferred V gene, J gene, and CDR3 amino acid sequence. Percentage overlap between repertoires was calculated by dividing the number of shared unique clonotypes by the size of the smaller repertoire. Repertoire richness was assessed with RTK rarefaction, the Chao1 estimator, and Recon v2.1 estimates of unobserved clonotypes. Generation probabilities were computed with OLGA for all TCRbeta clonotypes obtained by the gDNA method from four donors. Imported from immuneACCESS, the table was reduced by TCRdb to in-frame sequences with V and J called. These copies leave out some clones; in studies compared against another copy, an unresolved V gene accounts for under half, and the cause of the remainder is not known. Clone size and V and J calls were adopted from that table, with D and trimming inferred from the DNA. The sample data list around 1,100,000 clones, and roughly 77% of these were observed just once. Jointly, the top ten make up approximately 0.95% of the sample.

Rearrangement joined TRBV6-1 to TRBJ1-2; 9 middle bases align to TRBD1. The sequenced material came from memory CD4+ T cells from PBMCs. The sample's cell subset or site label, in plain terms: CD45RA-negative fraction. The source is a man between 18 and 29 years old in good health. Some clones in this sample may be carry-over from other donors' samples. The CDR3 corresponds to CASSSLDRGVGYTF. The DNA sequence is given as TGTGCCAGCAGCTCCCTCGACAGGGGGGTTGGCTACACCTTC.